The 16 T cell receptor beta chains presented below share a single source sample, sequenced in a study of OX40 agonist ivuxolimab in advanced cancers. TCRdb's table, derived via immunoSEQ multiplex PCR, lists solely in-frame clones and lacks some. The table includes some 25,000 clones, roughly 85% detected once. The sample here was CD4+ or CD8+ T cells sorted from blood, taken in a trial of the OX40 agonist ivuxolimab. These TCRs come from an adult with an advanced solid tumor such as melanoma, head and neck, liver or kidney cancer.

The V gene is TRBV6-6, the J gene TRBJ2-2, with D perhaps matching TRBD2 (5 bases). CDR1 is MNHNY, CDR2 SVGAGI, per germline (reference sequence). The CDR3 is 14 amino acids. Trimming took off 5 bases at V and 2 bases at J, with 9 bases between the two ends. For the CDR3, the DNA is TGTGCCAGCAGTAACCGGGAAAACACCGGGGAGCTGTTTTTT. Amino acids: CASSNRENTGELFF.

The chain carries TRBV30 and TRBJ2-7; the match to TRBD2 covers 13 bases. J was trimmed by 3 bases and V by 0 bases; bases with no gene match: 2. This CDR3 contains 15 residues. CDR1 and CDR2 from the germline V gene are GTSNPN and SVGIG (reference sequence). This CDR3 reads CAWSVGTSGIYEQYF. In nucleotides, the CDR3 is TGTGCCTGGAGTGTAGGGACTAGCGGGATCTACGAGCAGTACTTC. Full variable domain (outside the CDR3, taken from reference TRBV30 and TRBJ2-7): SQTIHQWPATLVQPVGSPLSLECTVEGTSNPNLYWYRQAAGRGLQLLFYSVGIGQISSEVPQNLSASRPQDRQFILSSKKLLLSDSGFYLCAWSVGTSGIYEQYFGPGTRLTVT.

The chain carries TRBV28 and TRBJ2-7; the D is unclear. The germline V gene encodes CDR1 MDHEN and CDR2 SYDVKM. This CDR3 has 12 residues. Trimming left V 2 bases short and J 3 bases short, with 5 bases between. The CDR3 sequence: CASSLLDYEQYF. The CDR3 nucleotides read TGTGCCAGCAGTTTACTAGACTACGAGCAGTACTTC.

This sequence joins TRBV2 and TRBJ2-6; D is perhaps TRBD1 (5 bases). The CDR3 totals 19 residues. Germline CDR1 reads SNHLY; CDR2 reads FYNNEI. V was pared by 6 bases and J by 2 bases, with 23 bases between. As DNA, the CDR3 is TGTGCCAGCAGCCCATGGGGCAGGTGGAAAGTCACTGGGGCCAACGTCCTGACTTTC. This encodes CASSPWGRWKVTGANVLTF.

This clone ranks as medium-sized. Other DNA sequences in the same sample also yield this CDR3. The chain joins TRBV9 to TRBJ1-2; the D is unclear. Deletions cut 5 bases from V and 2 bases from J, with 10 bases between. This CDR3 is 13 amino acids long. Germline lookup yields CDR1 SGDLS and CDR2 YYNGEE. The CDR3 spells CASSVTENYGYTF. The CDR3 region has the DNA TGTGCCAGCAGTGTAACAGAGAACTATGGCTACACCTTC.

The CDR3 spells CASSELGKGGYTF. The CDR3, as DNA: TGTGCCAGCAGTGAACTTGGAAAAGGTGGCTACACCTTC. This rearrangement joins TRBV2 to TRBJ1-2; D call uncertain. CDR1 and CDR2 (germline): SNHLY, FYNNEI. The CDR3 totals 13 residues. V gave up 2 bases and J gave up 7 bases, with 11 bases separating them.

This sequence joins TRBV27 and TRBJ1-1, with D possibly matching TRBD1 (6 bases). The CDR3 loop spans 14 amino acids. V lost 2 bases to trimming and J lost 5 bases, with 12 bases between them. Germline V CDR1 and CDR2: MNHEY, SMNVEV (reference sequence). The CDR3 nucleotides read TGTGCCAGCAGTTTAGGGGGCGCGAGGACTGAAGCTTTCTTT. Its protein is CASSLGGARTEAFF.

This clone is medium-sized. J is TRBJ1-5 and V is TRBV4-1, with unresolved D. Germline V gives CDR1 MGHRA, CDR2 YSYEKL. V was shortened by 0 bases and J by 4 bases, with 7 bases between the two germline ends. This CDR3 contains 14 residues. Here the CDR3 reads CASSQERQNQPQHF. The CDR3 region has the DNA TGCGCCAGCAGCCAAGAGCGGCAGAATCAGCCCCAGCATTTT.

The genes are TRBV5-1 and TRBJ1-6; 10 nucleotides align to TRBD1. This CDR3 comprises 15 residues. The junction had 5 bases not matched to a gene; V was cut back by 4 bases and J by 7 bases. CDR1 SGHRS and CDR2 YFSETQ come from the germline V gene. Here the CDR3 reads CASSVDRGVNSPLHF. CDR3 bases: TGCGCCAGCAGCGTGGACAGGGGGGTAAATTCACCCCTCCACTTT.

The chain combines TRBV7-2 with TRBJ2-7; possibly TRBD1 or TRBD2 for D (5 bases each). Germline CDR1 is SGHTA and CDR2 is FQGNSA. V lost 3 bases, J lost 2 bases, and 11 bases lay in between. The CDR3 consists of 14 residues. CDR3 DNA: TGTGCCAGCAGCTTTTGGGACGGGCCCTACGAGCAGTACTTC. It codes for CASSFWDGPYEQYF. Variable domain in full (rest from reference TRBV7-2 and TRBJ2-7): GAGVSQSPSNKVTEKGKDVELRCDPISGHTALYWYRQSLGQGLEFLIYFQGNSAPDKSGLPSDRFSAERTGGSVSTLTIQRTQQEDSAVYLCASSFWDGPYEQYFGPGTRLTVT.

The V gene is TRBV7-9, the J gene TRBJ1-2; no clear D gene. Germline V gene lookup returns CDR1 SEHNR and CDR2 FQNEAQ (reference sequence). V shed 5 bases and J shed 6 bases, with 19 bases lying between them. The CDR3 loop spans 15 amino acids. This CDR3 reads CASSPSPGLENGYTF. Written as DNA, the CDR3 is TGTGCCAGCAGCCCAAGCCCCGGTTTGGAGAATGGCTACACCTTC. Full variable domain (rest looked up from reference TRBV7-9 and TRBJ1-2): DTGVSQNPRHKITKRGQNVTFRCDPISEHNRLYWYRQTLGQGPEFLTYFQNEAQLEKSRLLSDRFSAERPKGSFSTLEIQRTEQGDSAMYLCASSPSPGLENGYTFGSGTRLTVV.

The rearrangement uses TRBV18 and TRBJ1-4; D not resolved. Germline CDR1 is KGHSH and CDR2 is LQKENI. The CDR3 runs to 13 residues. V was shortened by 2 bases and J by 3 bases, with 4 bases between the two germline ends. The CDR3 loop is CASSPGANEKLFF. The CDR3, as DNA: TGTGCCAGCTCACCAGGGGCTAATGAAAAACTGTTTTTT.

The rearrangement joins TRBV29-1 to TRBJ2-5, with 10 bases aligning to TRBD2. Gene TRBJ2-7 matches the end of the DNA better, so the J call may be wrong. CDR3 length: 14 amino acids. The V gene's germline CDR1 is SQVTM and CDR2 ANQGSEA. Here the CDR3 reads CSVGGTSEGYEQYF. CDR3 nucleotide sequence: TGCAGCGTTGGGGGGACTAGCGAAGGTTACGAGCAGTACTTC.

This clone has a handful of counts. The chain joins TRBV19 to TRBJ1-5; 7 bases are a match to TRBD1. Per germline, CDR1 LNHDA and CDR2 SQIVND (reference sequence). J lost 2 bases, V lost 4 bases, and 8 bases had no gene match. This CDR3 is built from 16 residues. The CDR3 nucleotides are TGTGCCAGTAGTAACCAGGGGGAATCGGGCAATCAGCCCCAGCATTTT. Its protein product is CASSNQGESGNQPQHF.

This chain joins TRBV13 and TRBJ2-1; 7 nucleotides align to TRBD2. The V gene end was trimmed by 4 bases and the J gene end by 5 bases; junction bases not matched to a gene: 8. In germline, CDR1 is PRHDT, CDR2 FYEKMQ (reference sequence). The CDR3 sequence is 15 residues long. The CDR3 DNA reads as TGTGCCAGCAGCTGGAAAAAGCGGGGAGACAATGAGCAGTTCTTC. Residues: CASSWKKRGDNEQFF.

The V and J genes are TRBV2 and TRBJ2-5; 10 bases align to TRBD2. Germline CDR1 SNHLY, CDR2 FYNNEI. With 4 bases clipped from V and 4 bases from J, the junction kept 6 bases outside the gene matches. The CDR3 spans 15 residues. This CDR3 is CASSVSAGGPETQYF. The CDR3 DNA reads as TGTGCCAGCAGTGTATCAGCGGGGGGGCCAGAGACCCAGTACTTC. Full variable domain (rest looked up from reference TRBV2 and TRBJ2-5): EPEVTQTPSHQVTQMGQEVILRCVPISNHLYFYWYRQILGQKVEFLVSFYNNEISEKSEIFDDQFSVERPDGSNFTLKIRSTKLEDSAMYFCASSVSAGGPETQYFGPGTRLLVL.